A single sample is the source of the 22 T cell receptor beta chains below, sequenced in a study of blood T cell repertoires in COVID-19. Assay used: immunoSEQ multiplex PCR; TCRdb lists only in-frame clones, some missing. The table records over 300,000 clones, 90% of them present only once. Specimen: peripheral blood. The receptor set was obtained from a young man with active or convalescent COVID-19.

This clone was seen a single time. The chain couples TRBV28 to TRBJ1-2; 7 bases match TRBD1. This CDR3 contains 14 residues. Trimming took 3 bases from V and 8 from J; bases not matched to a gene: 9. The germline V gene has CDR1 MDHEN and CDR2 SYDVKM. The CDR3 protein is CASSFERGRRGYTF. Here the CDR3 DNA reads TGTGCCAGCAGTTTTGAGAGGGGGCGCCGGGGCTACACCTTC.

This clone was counted once. The J gene is TRBJ1-1, the V gene TRBV29-1; D is uncertain. The CDR3 consists of 10 residues. Germline CDR1 SQVTM, CDR2 ANQGSEA. Trimming stripped 8 bases from V and 8 bases from J, with 12 bases between. In DNA, the CDR3 is TGCAGCACATTTTCCGGGGAAGCTTTCTTT. Its translation is CSTFSGEAFF.

The chain has TRBV9 and TRBJ2-7; 8 positions match TRBD2. The V gene's germline CDR1 is SGDLS and CDR2 YYNGEE. V shed 0 bases and J 7 bases; nucleotides not matched to a gene: 3. The CDR3 is 13 amino acids. As DNA, the CDR3 is TGTGCCAGCAGCGTAGTGGCTAGCGGGGAGCAGTACTTC. This codes for CASSVVASGEQYF.

The genes are TRBV12-5 and TRBJ2-2; D not resolved. Germline CDR1 LGHNT, CDR2 FRNRAP. This CDR3 spans 12 amino acids. Deletions cut 6 bases from V and 4 bases from J, with 6 bases between. CDR3 nucleotide sequence: TGTGCTAGTGGGTCGTTCACCGGGGAGCTGTTTTTT. As protein: CASGSFTGELFF. The whole variable domain, filled in from reference TRBV12-5 and TRBJ2-2, reads DARVTQTPRHKVTEMGQEVTMRCQPILGHNTVFWYRQTMMQGLELLAYFRNRAPLDDSGMPKDRFSAEMPDATLATLKIQPSEPRDSAVYFCASGSFTGELFFGEGSRLTVL.

In this sample, this clone turned up once. CDR3 DNA: TGTGCCAGCAGCTTAAACAACGATGAAAAACTGTTTTTT. Its translation: CASSLNNDEKLFF. The V gene is TRBV7-2, the J gene TRBJ1-4; D is unresolved. There are 13 residues in the CDR3. Trimming took 2 bases from V and 6 from J, leaving 7 bases between them. Germline-derived CDR1 and CDR2 are SGHTA and FQGNSA.

This clone appeared a single time. The chain couples TRBV7-9 to TRBJ2-2, with 8 nucleotides matching TRBD1. The CDR3 has 15 amino acids. Germline V CDR1 and CDR2: SEHNR, FQNEAQ (reference sequence). The trim removed 3 bases at V and 7 bases at J, leaving 7 bases unmatched. The CDR3 sequence is CASSLAGGAVGELFF. CDR3 DNA: TGTGCCAGCAGCTTGGCAGGGGGCGCCGTCGGGGAGCTGTTTTTT. Filled out from reference TRBV7-9 and TRBJ2-2, the complete variable domain reads DTGVSQNPRHKITKRGQNVTFRCDPISEHNRLYWYRQTLGQGPEFLTYFQNEAQLEKSRLLSDRFSAERPKGSFSTLEIQRTEQGDSAMYLCASSLAGGAVGELFFGEGSRLTVL.

The chain is built from TRBV5-5 and TRBJ1-2; tentatively, D is TRBD1 (5 bases). This CDR3 spans 15 amino acids. Germline loops: CDR1 SGHKS, CDR2 YYEKEE (reference sequence). V lost 0 bases and J 4 bases, leaving 13 bases between the germline ends. CDR3 residues: CASSLGGGASYGYTF. Written as DNA, the CDR3 is TGTGCCAGCAGCTTGGGAGGAGGGGCGAGCTATGGCTACACCTTC.

Written as DNA, the CDR3 is TGTGCCAGCAGCCCTGGCGGGGTAAGAGAGACCCAGTACTTC. Amino acid sequence: CASSPGGVRETQYF. The V and J genes are TRBV28 and TRBJ2-5; possibly TRBD2 for D (6 bases). V shed 6 bases and J shed 4 bases, with 15 bases lying between them. CDR3 size: 14 residues. Germline V gives CDR1 MDHEN, CDR2 SYDVKM. The full variable domain, completed using reference TRBV28 and TRBJ2-5, is DVKVTQSSRYLVKRTGEKVFLECVQDMDHENMFWYRQDPGLGLRLIYFSYDVKMKEKGDIPEGYSVSREKKERFSLILESASTNQTSMYLCASSPGGVRETQYFGPGTRLLVL.

CDR3 nucleotides: TGTGCCAGCAGTTTTCGGACAGGGGAATTCTATGGCTACACCTTC. Translated, it gives CASSFRTGEFYGYTF. This chain links TRBV28 with TRBJ1-2, with 9 positions matching TRBD1. Unmatched junction bases numbered 6, after V lost 3 bases and J lost 4 bases. CDR3 length: 15 amino acids. Germline lookup yields CDR1 MDHEN and CDR2 SYDVKM.

Regarding this clone: This same CDR3 is encoded by further DNA sequences in the sample. The chain recombines TRBV7-9 with TRBJ2-1; 10 bases match TRBD2. V was clipped by 4 bases and J by 0 bases; unmatched bases: 3. CDR1 is SEHNR and CDR2 is FQNEAQ in the germline V gene (reference sequence). The CDR3 has 16 amino acids. The CDR3 here is CASSSLAGGSYNEQFF. CDR3 DNA: TGTGCCAGCAGCTCATTAGCGGGGGGCTCCTACAATGAGCAGTTCTTC.

The chain is built from TRBV19 and TRBJ1-5, with TRBD1 matching over 7 bases. V was pared by 3 bases and J by 5 bases, with 4 bases of the junction left unmatched. This CDR3 contains 14 residues. Germline loops: CDR1 LNHDA, CDR2 SQIVND (reference sequence). This CDR3 reads CASSMRDSYQPQHF. CDR3 sequence (DNA): TGTGCCAGTAGTATGCGGGACAGCTATCAGCCCCAGCATTTT.

The chain links TRBV3-1 (or the pseudogene TRBV3-2) to TRBJ2-3; 8 bases line up with TRBD1. V lost 5 bases, J lost 2 bases, and 6 bases stayed unmatched. The germline V gene has CDR1 LGHDT and CDR2 YNNKEL (reference sequence). The CDR3 contains 15 residues. Written as DNA, the CDR3 is TGTGCCAGCAGCTTCCGGGACAGGACCACAGATACGCAGTATTTT. Protein: CASSFRDRTTDTQYF.

The rearrangement links TRBV28 to TRBJ1-5; no firm D call. V was clipped by 5 bases and J by 1 base, with 12 bases between them. CDR1 and CDR2 (germline): MDHEN, SYDVKM. The CDR3 runs to 15 residues. This chain's CDR3 is CASSLGAVSNQPQHF. The DNA for the CDR3 is TGTGCCAGCAGTCTAGGTGCCGTCAGCAATCAGCCCCAGCATTTT.

This rearrangement joins TRBV5-1 to TRBJ2-7, with 7 bases lining up with TRBD2. The CDR3 is 14 residues long. Germline V gene lookup returns CDR1 SGHRS and CDR2 YFSETQ. V was clipped by 8 bases and J by 2 bases; unmatched bases: 10. As DNA, the CDR3 is TGCGCCAGTGCCGGGGGGATAGTGGCCTACGAGCAGTACTTC. Translation: CASAGGIVAYEQYF.

This clone was observed once. This chain connects TRBV19 to TRBJ1-1; D is unclear. CDR3 size: 14 residues. Trimming shortened V by 1 base and J by 0 bases, and 6 bases separated the two germline ends. CDR1 LNHDA and CDR2 SQIVND come from the germline V gene (reference sequence). CDR3 protein: CASSIVTMNTEAFF. The DNA of the CDR3 is TGTGCCAGTAGTATAGTTACTATGAACACTGAAGCTTTCTTT.

This clone has a single count. The sample holds other DNA sequences that translate to the same CDR3. DNA for the CDR3: TGTGCCAGCAGCTCGGCCGGGACTAGTAAGACAGATACGCAGTATTTT. It yields the protein CASSSAGTSKTDTQYF. This chain connects TRBV7-2 to TRBJ2-3, with 8 bases aligning to TRBD2. Germline loops: CDR1 SGHTA, CDR2 FQGNSA. V was pared by 4 bases and J by 3 bases, with 9 bases of the junction left unmatched. The length of the CDR3 is 16 residues. The variable domain in full, completed from reference TRBV7-2 and TRBJ2-3, reads GAGVSQSPSNKVTEKGKDVELRCDPISGHTALYWYRQSLGQGLEFLIYFQGNSAPDKSGLPSDRFSAERTGGSVSTLTIQRTQQEDSAVYLCASSSAGTSKTDTQYFGPGTRLTVL.

The chain has TRBV28 and TRBJ2-1; 10 positions match TRBD2. After removal of 5 bases from V and 2 bases from J, the junction contained 3 bases not matched to a gene. CDR1 and CDR2 from the germline V gene are MDHEN and SYDVKM. This CDR3 region has 15 residues. CDR3 DNA: TGTGCCAGCAGTCCAACTAGCGGGGCCTACAATGAGCAGTTCTTC. Amino acid sequence: CASSPTSGAYNEQFF.

This chain connects TRBV27 to TRBJ1-6, with D possibly TRBD1 on 5 matching bases. The CDR3 runs to 15 residues. The V gene lost 0 bases and the J gene lost 7 bases, with 10 bases spanning the gap. Germline CDR1 reads MNHEY; CDR2 reads SMNVEV (reference sequence). Written as DNA, the CDR3 is TGTGCCAGCAGTTTATCCCAGGGAAGCAATTCACCCCTCCACTTT. Amino acid sequence: CASSLSQGSNSPLHF.

This clone appeared a few times. The chain employs TRBV19 and TRBJ2-2; D gene ambiguous. The germline V gene has CDR1 LNHDA and CDR2 SQIVND (reference sequence). V was pared by 5 bases and J by 7 bases, with 11 bases between. The CDR3 totals 13 residues. CDR3 nucleotides: TGTGCCAGTAGTCCTACTGTGGTCGGGGAGCTGTTTTTT. It codes for CASSPTVVGELFF.

The genes are TRBV2 and TRBJ1-4, with TRBD1 matching over 7 bases. The CDR3 consists of 17 residues. CDR1 is SNHLY, CDR2 FYNNEI, per germline. V gave up 1 base and J gave up 1 base; unmatched junction bases: 6. The CDR3 DNA reads TGTGCCAGCAGTGAAGGACAGGGTCGAGGAACTAATGAAAAACTGTTTTTT. Protein: CASSEGQGRGTNEKLFF.

V is TRBV7-9 and J is TRBJ1-1; no firm D call. Germline V lookup: CDR1 SEHNR, CDR2 FQNEAQ (reference sequence). Trimming left V 5 bases short and J 7 bases short, with 14 bases between. The CDR3 loop spans 13 amino acids. The CDR3 DNA reads as TGTGCCAGCAGCCCCACGGGAGGTCTTGAAGCTTTCTTT. Translation gives CASSPTGGLEAFF.

V usage is TRBV18 and J usage is TRBJ1-1; 9 bases map to TRBD1. The CDR3 consists of 13 residues. Germline-derived CDR1 and CDR2 are KGHSH and LQKENI. The J segment lost 8 bases and the V segment lost 2 bases, leaving 3 bases of the junction unmatched. The CDR3 nucleotides are TGTGCCAGCTCACCATGGACAGGGGAGGAAGCTTTCTTT. Its translation: CASSPWTGEEAFF.